This T cell receptor beta chain is drawn from a study of T cell responses to AZD1222 COVID-19 vaccine (dated by TCRdb to the early 2020s). With regard to the full study: Because spike-specific TCR depth and breadth did not differ between the two schedules, AZD1222 recipients who got a second dose at roughly 4 weeks were pooled with those who got a second dose at roughly 12 weeks. TCR sequencing was performed for 230 to 250 trial participants, of whom some 200 were given two doses of AZD1222 and roughly 25 were given two doses of MenACWY control vaccine. Trial participants were enrolled by age into 18-55, 56-69 and 70-plus year subgroups, with around 140, 26 and 57 TCR-sequenced participants respectively. Study-wide findings and limitations: The vaccine-associated CD4 TCRs covered the entire spike protein, and the dominant responses fell in regions 160-218 and 743-854. Because no samples from the day 14 peak response were available, repertoires could be characterized only after the peak T cell response. Nearly half of unique spike-specific TCRs reportedly recognized epitopes outside regions mutated in the B.1.351 and B.1.1.7 variants. Spike-specific TCR breadth and depth rose significantly after two AZD1222 doses compared with day 0 and with MenACWY recipients. Participants were mostly white British and included more females than males, and it was suggested by the authors that clonal diversity may have been underestimated. Conclusions about previously exposed vaccinees were limited because only 5 or 6 AZD1222 recipients were SARS-CoV-2 seropositive at baseline. In the small 56-69-year group, the increase in depth fell short of significance, most likely because of low power.

The sample's time point label is to be understood as: baseline before first vaccination. Vaccinee samples came from UK trials COV001 and COV002, including a single-blind randomized controlled phase 2/3 trial of AZD1222 (ChAdOx1 nCoV-19) in healthy adults. Trial participant PBMC samples were collected at day 0 and day 28 after the second dose for TCRbeta chain sequencing. The CDR3 regions of human TCRbeta chains were analyzed by immunosequencing. Under the source paper's analysis protocol: Repertoire TCRs were matched against a reference library of SARS-CoV-2-specific TCRs generated with the MIRA antigen-specificity platform. Breadth was defined as the fraction of unique TCRs that were SARS-CoV-2-associated, and depth was defined as the fraction of total T cells that were SARS-CoV-2-associated. Using the MIRA data, each spike-specific TCR was mapped to the spike region that the TCR reacts to and placed in a CD4 or CD8 class. Log10-transformed breadth and depth values were compared by one-way ANOVA with Sidak's multiple comparisons tests. The source is immuneACCESS, and TCRdb retained only in-frame sequences with V and J called. Part of the clones is not carried over; for the studies checked, unresolved V genes explain less than half of this, and the remainder is unexplained. V, J and clone size reflect that table, while D and trimming were determined from the DNA. The sample table shows more than 250,000 clones, and over 90% are seen once. About 0.5% of the sample is taken by the ten largest.

On this clone: What antigen it recognizes has not been identified. Base qualities were left out, and no much larger clone turns up one base away. Other DNA sequences in the sample encode the same CDR3.

The junction carries 1 base between V and J, which are trimmed by 2 bases and 2 bases respectively. CDR1 and CDR2 (SGHRS, YFSETQ) derive from the germline V gene. The CDR3 measures 11 amino acids from cysteine to phenylalanine. This entry keeps only the CDR3 DNA: 33 bases, framed from base 1. The clonotype comes from an adult in good health. The chain links TRBV5-1 with TRBJ2-5; the D gene cannot be named for sure. This material consisted of peripheral blood, taken on day 0 of AZD1222 vaccination. The CDR3 sequence is CASSFQETQYF. The DNA sequence is TGCGCCAGCAGCTTTCAAGAGACCCAGTACTTC.